These 3 T cell receptor beta chains share one sample of origin, sequenced in a study of blood T cells in healthy people across ages. Through a sample-barcoded 5' primer and a J-beta primer mix, a second PCR was run for roughly 6 to 11 cycles. TCRdb ran MiXCR on the 5' RACE reads and lists one entry per CDR3 protein. The profile covers under 700,000 distinct CDR3 sequences, with under 30% appearing a single time and under 9% taken by the ten largest. This sample also belongs to another study, concerning T cells of mothers and their children.

The sequencing input was blood. The receptor source for this set is a boy aged 10-17 years in good health.

The rearrangement links TRBV4-3 to TRBJ1-4; D is unresolved. The germline V gene encodes CDR1 LGHNA and CDR2 YSLEER. The CDR3 runs 15 residues. V was shortened by 1 base and J by 0 bases, with 6 bases between the two germline ends. DNA for the CDR3: TGCGCCAGCAGCCAAGTGGTTGCAACTAATGAAAAACTGTTTTTT. Protein sequence: CASSQVVATNEKLFF.

The gene calls are TRBV21-1 and TRBJ2-7; the table's TRBD1 call for D was not verified on the DNA. TRBV21-1 is a known pseudogene. The CDR3 contains 17 residues. In DNA, the CDR3 is TGTGCCAGCAGCGAGGAAGTAGGGGGCGAGAGCTCCTACGAGCAGTACTTC. This translates into CASSEEVGGESSYEQYF.

V is TRBV28 and J is TRBJ2-6, with TRBD1 matching over 9 bases. The J segment lost 0 bases and the V segment lost 3 bases, leaving 3 bases of the junction unmatched. The CDR3 extends over 17 amino acids. Germline V gene lookup returns CDR1 MDHEN and CDR2 SYDVKM. CDR3: CASSLATGGSGANVLTF. In DNA form, the CDR3 reads TGTGCCAGCAGTTTGGCGACAGGGGGCTCTGGGGCCAACGTCCTGACTTTC.